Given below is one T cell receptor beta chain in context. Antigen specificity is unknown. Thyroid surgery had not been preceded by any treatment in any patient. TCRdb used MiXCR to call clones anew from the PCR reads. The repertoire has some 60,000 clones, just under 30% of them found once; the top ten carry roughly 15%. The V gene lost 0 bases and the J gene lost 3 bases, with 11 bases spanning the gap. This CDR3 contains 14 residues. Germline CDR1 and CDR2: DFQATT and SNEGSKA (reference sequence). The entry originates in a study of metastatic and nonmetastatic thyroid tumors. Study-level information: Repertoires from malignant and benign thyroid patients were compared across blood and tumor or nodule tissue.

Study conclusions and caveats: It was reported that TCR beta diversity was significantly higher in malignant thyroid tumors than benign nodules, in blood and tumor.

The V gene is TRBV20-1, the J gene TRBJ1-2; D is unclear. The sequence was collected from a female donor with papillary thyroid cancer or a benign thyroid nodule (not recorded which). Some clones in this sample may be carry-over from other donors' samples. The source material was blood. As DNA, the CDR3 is TGCAGTGCTAGAGATCAGAACGGGTACTATGGCTACACCTTC. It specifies CSARDQNGYYGYTF.